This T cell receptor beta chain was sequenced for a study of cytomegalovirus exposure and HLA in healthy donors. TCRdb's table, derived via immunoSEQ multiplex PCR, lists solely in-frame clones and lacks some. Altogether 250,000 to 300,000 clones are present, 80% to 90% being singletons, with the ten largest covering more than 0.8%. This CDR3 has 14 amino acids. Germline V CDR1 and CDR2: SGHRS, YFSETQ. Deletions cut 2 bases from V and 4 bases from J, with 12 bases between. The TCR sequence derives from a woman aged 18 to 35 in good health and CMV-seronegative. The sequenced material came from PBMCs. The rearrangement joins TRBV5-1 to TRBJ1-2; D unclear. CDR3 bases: TGCGCCAGCAGCTTATCGGGGTTGGCCTATGGCTACACCTTC. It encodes CASSLSGLAYGYTF. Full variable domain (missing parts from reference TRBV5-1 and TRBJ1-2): KAGVTQTPRYLIKTRGQQVTLSCSPISGHRSVSWYQQTPGQGLQFLFEYFSETQRNKGNFPGRFSGRQFSNSRSEMNVSTLELGDSALYLCASSLSGLAYGYTFGSGTRLTVV.